One T cell receptor beta chain is described in this entry. Its antigen is not identified. A single record per CDR3 protein comes from TCRdb applying MiXCR to the multiplex PCR reads. Of some 100,000 distinct CDR3 sequences detected, 21% appear once; the ten largest clones hold roughly 1.2%. Axillary draining lymph nodes of breast cancer patients supplied the node samples. Per germline, CDR1 MDHEN and CDR2 SYDVKM. The length of the CDR3 is 15 residues. Germline trimming cut 7 bases from V and 2 bases from J; bases unmatched to any gene: 6. The data stem from a study of breast tumors, draining lymph nodes, adjacent tissues. Whole-study results and caveats: Data fit most tumor T cells coming from lymph node, expanding in tumor.

The sample was axillary lymph node tissue. The sequence was obtained from a female donor with breast cancer. Some clones in this sample may be carry-over from other donors' samples. The chain carries TRBV28 and TRBJ1-5; 9 nucleotides match TRBD1. CDR3 sequence: CASIPRDRGNQPQHF. The CDR3 DNA is TGTGCCAGCATCCCCCGGGACAGGGGCAATCAGCCCCAGCATTTT.